The 5 T cell receptor beta chains below were found in one sample sequenced in a study of blood T cells in healthy people across ages. A second PCR, run for roughly 7 to 12 cycles, used a sample-barcoded 5' primer plus a J-beta primer mix. TCRdb reprocessed the 5' RACE reads with MiXCR, giving one entry per CDR3 protein. Of around 900,000 distinct CDR3 sequences listed, roughly 50% are singletons. Sequencing was performed on blood. The receptors here all came from a woman aged 60-70 years in good health.

This chain uses TRBV9 with TRBJ1-6; D is possibly TRBD1 (5 bases). CDR3 length: 14 residues. V lost 3 bases and J 9 bases, leaving 13 bases between the germline ends. Germline loops: CDR1 SGDLS, CDR2 YYNGEE. Here the CDR3 reads CASSAQTDSSPLHF. The CDR3 region has the DNA TGTGCCAGCAGCGCCCAGACAGACAGTTCACCCCTCCACTTT.

V and J are TRBV6-6 and TRBJ1-2, with D perhaps matching TRBD1 (6 bases). Deletions cut 2 bases from V and 7 bases from J, with 14 bases between. From germline, CDR1 is MNHNY and CDR2 SVGAGI (reference sequence). The length of the CDR3 is 14 residues. The CDR3 DNA follows: TGTGCCAGCAGTTACGAGGGGGGAATTGGTGGCTACACCTTC. Translation gives CASSYEGGIGGYTF.

The chain has TRBV20-1 and TRBJ2-5; D is undetermined. V lost 5 bases and J 4 bases, leaving 11 bases between the germline ends. This CDR3 is 12 amino acids long. The germline gives CDR1 DFQATT, CDR2 SNEGSKA (reference sequence). CDR3 region: CSASPSPETQYF. The DNA for the CDR3 is TGCAGTGCTTCCCCCTCCCCAGAGACCCAGTACTTC.

This chain connects TRBV10-3 to TRBJ2-3; D may be TRBD1 (5 bases). Trimming cost V 1 base and J 0 bases, with 8 bases left between them. The CDR3 loop spans 15 amino acids. Germline CDR1 reads ENHRY; CDR2 reads SYGVKD. The CDR3: CAISELAGSTDTQYF. The CDR3 coding sequence is TGTGCCATCAGTGAGTTGGCAGGGAGCACAGATACGCAGTATTTT.

This chain uses TRBV11-2 with TRBJ2-1, with D perhaps TRBD1 (6 bases). This CDR3 contains 15 residues. CDR1 and CDR2 (germline): SGHAT, FQNNGV. V was shortened by 4 bases and J by 3 bases, with 13 bases between the two germline ends. CDR3 nucleotides: TGTGCCAGCAGCTCTAGGACAGCTTTCTACAATGAGCAGTTCTTC. This translates into CASSSRTAFYNEQFF.